The 26 T cell receptor beta chains reported below all come from one sample, sequenced in a study of T cell responses to AZD1222 COVID-19 vaccine. Only in-frame clones appear in the TCRdb table, and some are missing; sequencing was by immunoSEQ multiplex PCR. This sample carries around 130,000 clones, roughly 92% of them seen once, and the ten largest clones take approximately 1.2%. The specimen was peripheral blood, collected 28 days after the second AZD1222 dose. The receptors were sampled from an adult who received the AZD1222 COVID-19 vaccine.

The CDR3 loop reads CASSPRAGQMNTEAFF. CDR3 nucleotide sequence: TGTGCCAGCAGCCCGCGGGCGGGACAAATGAACACTGAAGCTTTCTTT. The chain employs TRBV12-1 and TRBJ1-1. TRBV12-1 has pseudogene status. The CDR3 is made up of 16 amino acids.

This clone was seen just once. V and J are TRBV10-2 and TRBJ2-7, with 10 bases lining up with TRBD2. V lost 7 bases and J lost 5; bases outside the gene matches: 11. This CDR3 region has 15 residues. Germline loops: CDR1 WSHSY, CDR2 SAAADI. CDR3 nucleotide sequence: TGCGCCAGCACCCCTTCGTCTAGCGGGAGTGACGAGCAGTACTTC. Its protein product is CASTPSSSGSDEQYF.

The chain uses TRBV3-1 (or the pseudogene TRBV3-2) and TRBJ1-1; D ambiguous. The CDR3 runs 15 residues. V was cut by 3 bases and J by 0 bases, with 11 bases left in between. Germline CDR1 is LGHDT and CDR2 is YNNKEL (reference sequence). DNA for the CDR3: TGTGCCAGCAGCCATAAGGGTCTTATGAACACTGAAGCTTTCTTT. Protein sequence: CASSHKGLMNTEAFF.

This clone was seen a few times. The chain employs TRBV2 and TRBJ1-5; unclear D gene. This CDR3 region has 15 residues. With 4 bases removed from V and 0 bases from J, the gap between germline ends came to 10 bases. Germline CDR1 is SNHLY and CDR2 is FYNNEI. CDR3 nucleotide sequence: TGTGCCAGCAGTGGACCAGGTATTAGCAATCAGCCCCAGCATTTT. Translated, it gives CASSGPGISNQPQHF.

The V and J genes are TRBV28 and TRBJ2-1; 12 bases agree with TRBD1. The germline V gene encodes CDR1 MDHEN and CDR2 SYDVKM. V lost 2 bases and J lost 13; bases outside the gene matches: 18. CDR3 size: 18 residues. CDR3 in DNA: TGTGCCAGCAGTTTACAAACATTGGGACAGGGGGCCTTCAAAAAACAGTTCTTC. This sequence encodes CASSLQTLGQGAFKKQFF.

The chain couples TRBV6-5 to TRBJ1-5; D not resolved. The CDR3 consists of 14 residues. The ends were cut back, 5 bases at V and 7 bases at J, with 15 bases in the middle. Germline assignment: CDR1 MNHEY and CDR2 SVGAGI. CDR3 in DNA: TGTGCCAGCAGTCTCGAGGCACTCAGGCAGCCCCAGCATTTT. The encoded protein is CASSLEALRQPQHF.

The chain carries TRBV5-5 and TRBJ1-5; no clear D. This CDR3 is 15 amino acids long. In germline, CDR1 is SGHKS, CDR2 YYEKEE (reference sequence). Trimming stripped 0 bases from V and 0 bases from J, with 7 bases between. As DNA, the CDR3 is TGTGCCAGCAGCTTGGCGGGAAATAGCAATCAGCCCCAGCATTTT. Translated, it gives CASSLAGNSNQPQHF.

The chain combines TRBV28 with TRBJ2-7; a weak D match, TRBD1 (5 bases). Trimming shortened V by 5 bases and J by 5 bases, and 7 bases separated the two germline ends. Germline lookup yields CDR1 MDHEN and CDR2 SYDVKM. The CDR3 has 11 residues. The CDR3 sequence is CASSLRDEQYF. The DNA for the CDR3 is TGTGCCAGCAGTCTCAGGGACGAGCAGTACTTC.

V usage is TRBV19 and J usage is TRBJ2-1; 11 bases agree with TRBD2. CDR3 length equals 17 residues. In germline, CDR1 is LNHDA, CDR2 SQIVND (reference sequence). V shed 5 bases, J shed 8 bases, and the junction held 14 bases outside the gene matches. DNA of the CDR3: TGTGCCAGTAGTCATTCGATTAGCGGGAGGGCCATGGATGAGCAGTTCTTC. Translated: CASSHSISGRAMDEQFF.

The table lists this clone with a count of one. This specimen includes other DNA sequences encoding the same CDR3. The chain is built from TRBV2 and TRBJ2-3; D possibly corresponds to TRBD1 (6 bases). With 5 bases removed from V and 3 bases from J, the gap between germline ends came to 9 bases. Germline V gene sequence: CDR1 SNHLY, CDR2 FYNNEI. The CDR3 sequence is 13 residues long. The CDR3 sequence: CASSRQGTDTQYF. CDR3 DNA sequence: TGTGCCAGCAGTAGGCAGGGGACAGATACGCAGTATTTT.

The chain uses TRBV7-9 and TRBJ2-2; 8 bases map to TRBD2. The germline CDR1 and CDR2 sequences are SEHNR and FQNEAQ (reference sequence). V lost 5 bases and J lost 1; bases outside the gene matches: 3. CDR3 length: 15 amino acids. The CDR3 spells CASSRTSGNTGELFF. CDR3 nucleotides: TGTGCCAGCAGCCGTACTAGCGGGAACACCGGGGAGCTGTTTTTT.

The CDR3 nucleotides read TGTGCCAGCAGCTTAATAGCGGGGCTCACAGATACGCAGTATTTT. Encoded protein: CASSLIAGLTDTQYF. V usage is TRBV7-2 and J usage is TRBJ2-3, with 8 positions matching TRBD2. The CDR3 length is 15 residues. Trimming at V came to 2 bases and at J to 2 bases, leaving 3 bases not matched to a gene. Germline CDR1 reads SGHTA; CDR2 reads FQGNSA.

V gene TRBV4-3 combines with J gene TRBJ1-4; D is perhaps TRBD1 (5 bases). The germline V and J ends were trimmed by 4 bases and 6 bases, with 9 bases remaining between them. The germline CDR1 and CDR2 sequences are LGHNA and YSLEER. The CDR3 has 13 amino acids. CDR3 loop: CASSRRGDEKLFF. The CDR3 region has the DNA TGCGCCAGCAGCCGAAGGGGCGATGAAAAACTGTTTTTT.

The chain uses TRBV28 and TRBJ1-4; possible D gene TRBD1, 6 bases. V was cut by 8 bases and J by 8 bases, with 18 bases left in between. The CDR3 sequence is 14 residues long. The germline V gene has CDR1 MDHEN and CDR2 SYDVKM. CDR3 nucleotide sequence: TGTGCCAGCGGGTATGGGGGGGGCTCGGAAAAACTGTTTTTT. This translates into CASGYGGGSEKLFF.

The chain links TRBV28 to TRBJ2-5, with 7 bases identical to TRBD2. The CDR3 has 13 residues. Germline assignment: CDR1 MDHEN and CDR2 SYDVKM. V trimming: 5 bases; J trimming: 2 bases; junction bases outside the gene matches: 2. The CDR3 region is CASSLGRQETQYF. In nucleotides, the CDR3 is TGTGCCAGCAGTCTCGGGAGGCAAGAGACCCAGTACTTC.

The rearrangement uses TRBV5-1 and TRBJ1-2, with 8 bases identical to TRBD1. Germline assignment: CDR1 SGHRS and CDR2 YFSETQ. This CDR3 spans 12 amino acids. V shed 6 bases and J 7 bases; nucleotides not matched to a gene: 5. In nucleotides, the CDR3 is TGCGCCAGCACCGAGACAGGGGTTGGCTACACCTTC. Translation gives CASTETGVGYTF. The variable domain in full, with the rest retrieved from reference TRBV5-1 and TRBJ1-2, is KAGVTQTPRYLIKTRGQQVTLSCSPISGHRSVSWYQQTPGQGLQFLFEYFSETQRNKGNFPGRFSGRQFSNSRSEMNVSTLELGDSALYLCASTETGVGYTFGSGTRLTVV.

The chain recombines TRBV6-1 with TRBJ2-6; tentatively, D is TRBD1 (7 bases). Germline-derived CDR1 and CDR2 are MNHNS and SASEGT. The CDR3 is made up of 17 amino acids. Between the trimmed V and J ends, which lost 4 bases and 1 base, there was a span of 14 bases. The CDR3 nucleotides read TGTGCCAGCAGTGTGTCAGGGGGGTTTTCTGGGGCCAACGTCCTGACTTTC. Amino acid sequence: CASSVSGGFSGANVLTF.

This sequence joins TRBV5-1 and TRBJ2-2; TRBD2 agrees at 10 bases. Germline-derived CDR1 and CDR2 are SGHRS and YFSETQ. The CDR3 has 17 amino acids. The junction had 12 bases not matched to a gene; V was cut back by 4 bases and J by 6 bases. CDR3 in amino acids: CASSPVTSGMASGELFF. DNA of the CDR3: TGCGCCAGCAGCCCGGTTACTAGCGGGATGGCGTCCGGGGAGCTGTTTTTT.

V and J are TRBV18 and TRBJ1-3; D call uncertain. Trimming removed 1 base from V and 1 base from J, with 8 bases in between. Germline V gene sequence: CDR1 KGHSH, CDR2 LQKENI. This CDR3 is 15 amino acids long. The CDR3 here is CASSPQIRSGNTIYF. Written as DNA, the CDR3 is TGTGCCAGCTCACCACAGATCCGTTCTGGAAACACCATATATTTT. The whole variable domain, remainder taken from reference TRBV18 and TRBJ1-3, is NAGVMQNPRHLVRRRGQEARLRCSPMKGHSHVYWYRQLPEEGLKFMVYLQKENIIDESGMPKERFSAEFPKEGPSILRIQQVVRGDSAAYFCASSPQIRSGNTIYFGEGSWLTVV.

The V gene is TRBV28, the J gene TRBJ2-3; D is undetermined. Trimming took off 1 base at V and 5 bases at J, with 7 bases between the two ends. The CDR3 loop spans 13 amino acids. Germline loops: CDR1 MDHEN, CDR2 SYDVKM. The CDR3 loop reads CASSLLTVDTQYF. In DNA, the CDR3 is TGTGCCAGCAGTTTATTGACGGTAGATACGCAGTATTTT.

The chain has TRBV28 and TRBJ2-1; D remains unclear. CDR1 is MDHEN, CDR2 SYDVKM, per germline. The CDR3 length is 16 residues. V lost 3 bases and J 2 bases, leaving 14 bases between the germline ends. CDR3 protein: CASSFIAGVTYNEQFF. The CDR3 nucleotides are TGTGCCAGCAGTTTTATAGCAGGAGTAACCTACAATGAGCAGTTCTTC.

This rearrangement joins TRBV2 to TRBJ2-3; 7 nucleotides line up with TRBD2. This CDR3 comprises 16 residues. J lost 0 bases, V lost 4 bases, and 7 bases had no gene match. Germline V gene sequence: CDR1 SNHLY, CDR2 FYNNEI. DNA of the CDR3: TGTGCCAGCAGTGGCCGGCTAGCGGCTAGCACAGATACGCAGTATTTT. Translating it yields CASSGRLAASTDTQYF. The variable domain in full, with the rest retrieved from reference TRBV2 and TRBJ2-3, is EPEVTQTPSHQVTQMGQEVILRCVPISNHLYFYWYRQILGQKVEFLVSFYNNEISEKSEIFDDQFSVERPDGSNFTLKIRSTKLEDSAMYFCASSGRLAASTDTQYFGPGTRLTVL.

DNA of the CDR3: TGTGCCAGCAGCCCGACAGGGTTGTCCTACGAGCAGTACTTC. It specifies CASSPTGLSYEQYF. This sequence joins TRBV7-7 and TRBJ2-7, with 7 positions matching TRBD1. The V gene end was trimmed by 5 bases and the J gene end by 1 base; junction bases not matched to a gene: 5. The CDR3 is 14 residues long. Germline-derived CDR1 and CDR2 are SSHAT and FNYEAQ (reference sequence).

V gene TRBV6-5 combines with J gene TRBJ1-1; possible D gene TRBD1, 5 bases. The CDR3 consists of 12 residues. The germline gives CDR1 MNHEY, CDR2 SVGAGI. V lost 5 bases and J lost 8, with 12 bases in between. CDR3 loop: CASSPRRGEAFF. In DNA, the CDR3 is TGTGCCAGCAGTCCCCGGAGGGGCGAAGCTTTCTTT.

The chain uses TRBV4-3 and TRBJ1-1, with D unresolved. The CDR3 extends over 14 amino acids. Looked up from germline, CDR1 is LGHNA and CDR2 is YSLEER. The V gene lost 4 bases and the J gene lost 0 bases, with 9 bases spanning the gap. CDR3 coding DNA: TGCGCCAGCAGCCCGTCCAGGTTGAACACTGAAGCTTTCTTT. Translating gives CASSPSRLNTEAFF.

This rearrangement joins TRBV4-2 to TRBJ1-6; TRBD1 matches at 7 bases. The CDR3 extends over 18 amino acids. Looked up from germline, CDR1 is LGHNA and CDR2 is YNFKEQ. V was pared by 0 bases and J by 7 bases, with 12 bases of the junction left unmatched. The CDR3 loop is CASSQDLNMGQRNSPLHF. The CDR3 DNA reads TGTGCCAGCAGCCAAGATCTGAATATGGGACAGCGGAATTCACCCCTCCACTTT.